These 14 T cell receptor beta chains share one sample of origin, sequenced in a study of blood T cell repertoires in COVID-19. Sequenced by immunoSEQ multiplex PCR; TCRdb stores in-frame clones only, minus some. The sample contains some 300,000 clones, around nine tenths of which appear only once. Source material: peripheral blood. Receptors originate from a woman in her 70s with COVID-19, enrolled during active disease.

V usage is TRBV7-2 and J usage is TRBJ1-4, with D possibly TRBD1 on 6 matching bases. The germline V gene has CDR1 SGHTA and CDR2 FQGNSA. The ends were cut back, 2 bases at V and 7 bases at J, with 17 bases in the middle. The CDR3 loop spans 16 amino acids. The CDR3 loop is CASSLMGGGKGEKLFF. The CDR3 DNA reads as TGTGCCAGCAGCTTAATGGGGGGGGGCAAAGGTGAAAAACTGTTTTTT.

The chain uses TRBV29-1 and TRBJ2-1, with 10 nucleotides matching TRBD1. CDR3 length: 14 amino acids. The germline CDR1 and CDR2 sequences are SQVTM and ANQGSEA. Trimming removed 7 bases from V and 5 bases from J; junction bases left unmatched: 8. The CDR3 loop reads CSGWGDRGNNEQFF. In DNA form, the CDR3 reads TGCAGCGGTTGGGGGGACAGGGGCAACAATGAGCAGTTCTTC.

The rearrangement joins TRBV27 to TRBJ1-1; maybe TRBD1 (6 bases). This CDR3 comprises 15 residues. Germline CDR1 reads MNHEY; CDR2 reads SMNVEV (reference sequence). V gave up 5 bases and J gave up 6 bases, with 19 bases separating them. In DNA form, the CDR3 reads TGTGCCAGCAGTCTAGACAGGTTAAGAGCGCCTGAAGCTTTCTTT. Its protein is CASSLDRLRAPEAFF.

This clone was seen only once. The V call is TRBV15, the J call TRBJ2-5, with D uncertain. Deletions cut 1 base from V and 4 bases from J, with 4 bases between. The CDR3 spans 12 residues. Germline loops: CDR1 LNHNV, CDR2 YYDKDF (reference sequence). In DNA form, the CDR3 reads TGTGCCACCAGCAGAGTGGCAGAGACCCAGTACTTC. Its translation is CATSRVAETQYF. The entire variable domain, with the rest obtained from reference TRBV15 and TRBJ2-5, is as follows: DAMVIQNPRYQVTQFGKPVTLSCSQTLNHNVMYWYQQKSSQAPKLLFHYYDKDFNNEADTPDNFQSRRPNTSFCFLDIRSPGLGDTAMYLCATSRVAETQYFGPGTRLLVL.

On this clone: One end of the junction is discordant with germline, which a read error may explain. CDR3 protein: CSARGGVF. CDR3 nucleotide sequence: TGCAGTGCTAGGGGAGGGGTCTTC. This rearrangement joins TRBV20-1 to TRBJ2-1; 7 bases are a match to TRBD2. This CDR3 region has 8 residues. Germline lookup yields CDR1 DFQATT and CDR2 SNEGSKA (reference sequence).

The chain couples TRBV6-6 to TRBJ1-1, with 7 positions matching TRBD1. With 5 bases clipped from V and 3 bases from J, the junction kept 3 bases outside the gene matches. Germline values: CDR1 MNHNY, CDR2 SVGAGI (reference sequence). The CDR3 totals 13 residues. CDR3 amino acids: CASSDREDTEAFF. CDR3 DNA sequence: TGTGCCAGCAGTGACAGGGAGGACACTGAAGCTTTCTTT.

The chain is built from TRBV4-3 and TRBJ1-1; TRBD1 is a possible D gene (6 bases). The CDR3 is 15 residues long. Germline-derived CDR1 and CDR2 are LGHNA and YSLEER. Trimming cost V 0 bases and J 11 bases, with 19 bases left between them. CDR3 sequence: CASSQDYGTPSWAFF. The CDR3 DNA reads TGCGCCAGCAGCCAAGATTACGGGACACCCTCCTGGGCTTTCTTT.

J is TRBJ2-3 and V is TRBV19; 7 bases line up with TRBD1. After removal of 6 bases from V and 6 bases from J, the junction contained 6 bases not matched to a gene. Germline V gives CDR1 LNHDA, CDR2 SQIVND (reference sequence). The CDR3 extends over 13 amino acids. For the CDR3, the DNA is TGTGCCAGTAGCGGGCAGGGGGTGGATACGCAGTATTTT. Translation: CASSGQGVDTQYF.

The V gene is TRBV7-9, the J gene TRBJ2-7; 13 nucleotides agree with TRBD2. V shed 1 base and J 5 bases; nucleotides not matched to a gene: 5. Germline CDR1 and CDR2: SEHNR and FQNEAQ (reference sequence). The CDR3 extends over 16 amino acids. The CDR3 reads CASSLGLAGGTDEQYF. The DNA of the CDR3 is TGTGCCAGCAGCTTAGGACTAGCGGGGGGCACGGACGAGCAGTACTTC.

The chain links TRBV12-5 to TRBJ2-7; TRBD2 is a possible D gene (6 bases). Looked up from germline, CDR1 is LGHNT and CDR2 is FRNRAP. CDR3 length: 15 residues. Deletions cut 1 base from V and 4 bases from J, with 14 bases between. CDR3: CASGLGQSGSYEQYF. The CDR3 DNA is TGTGCTAGTGGTTTGGGTCAATCCGGGAGTTACGAGCAGTACTTC.

This rearrangement joins TRBV7-9 to TRBJ2-7; D unresolved. Germline loops: CDR1 SEHNR, CDR2 FQNEAQ (reference sequence). V shed 5 bases and J shed 2 bases, with 10 bases lying between them. This CDR3 comprises 13 residues. The CDR3, as DNA: TGTGCCAGCAGCGTCGTTGGCCCCTACGAGCAGTACTTC. The encoded protein is CASSVVGPYEQYF. The whole variable domain, filled in from reference TRBV7-9 and TRBJ2-7, reads DTGVSQNPRHKITKRGQNVTFRCDPISEHNRLYWYRQTLGQGPEFLTYFQNEAQLEKSRLLSDRFSAERPKGSFSTLEIQRTEQGDSAMYLCASSVVGPYEQYFGPGTRLTVT.

This clone was recorded a few times. The rearrangement uses TRBV5-6 and TRBJ1-5; 8 bases are shared with TRBD1. The length of the CDR3 is 14 residues. CDR1 is SGHDT and CDR2 is YYEEEE in the germline V gene. J gave up 2 bases and V 5 bases, and 3 bases lay outside the gene matches. CDR3 region: CASSPTGGNQPQHF. For the CDR3, the DNA is TGTGCCAGCAGTCCGACAGGGGGCAATCAGCCCCAGCATTTT.

The chain joins TRBV4-3 to TRBJ2-7; 7 nucleotides align to TRBD2. CDR1 is LGHNA and CDR2 is YSLEER in the germline V gene. The CDR3 length is 14 residues. The junction had 4 bases not matched to a gene; V was cut back by 2 bases and J by 3 bases. The CDR3 sequence: CASSQLGGVYEQYF. The DNA of the CDR3 is TGCGCCAGCAGCCAACTTGGGGGGGTCTACGAGCAGTACTTC.

J is TRBJ1-3 and V is TRBV7-6; maybe TRBD1 (6 bases). V lost 5 bases, J lost 1 base, and 15 bases lay in between. Germline-derived CDR1 and CDR2 are SGHVS and FNYEAQ. CDR3 length equals 16 residues. The CDR3 spells CASSHYSGTSGNTIYF. Written as DNA, the CDR3 is TGTGCCAGCAGCCACTATTCCGGGACATCTGGAAACACCATATATTTT.